These T cell receptor beta chains were read from a single sample in a study of blood T cell repertoires in COVID-19. The protocol was immunoSEQ multiplex PCR, while the TCRdb copy is restricted to in-frame clones and leaves out a portion. The sample holds roughly 250,000 clones, roughly nine tenths seen once. The sequenced sample consisted of peripheral blood. The source of these receptors is a woman younger than 45 with COVID-19, enrolled during active disease. The CDR3 runs from the conserved cysteine through the conserved F or W. Each record gives: V gene, CDR3 protein.

TRBV9 CASSALGGVESEQYF
TRBV3-1/TRBV3-2 CASSPGAGGALREQFF
TRBV4-1 CASSQVGRDTQYF
TRBV11-2 CASSPVLAGVRETQYF
TRBV6-1 CASSEQTAFYEQYF
TRBV27 CASSLYISSYEQYF
TRBV6-5 CASSRGQRNSPLHF
TRBV18 CASSAQGSRSNTGELFF
TRBV10-3 CAISRQGNNSPLHF
TRBV5-1 CASSLVLAGGGDTQYF
TRBV18 CASSPTSGGTLAKNIQYF
TRBV27 CASSLSLGSSSPLHF
TRBV5-4 CASSVGPPGGRETQYF
TRBV6-4 CASSARAGNTEAFF
TRBV13 CASSRQVGISSGNTIYF
TRBV6-5 CASSYRGGEQFF
TRBV28 CASSLVVTDTQYF
TRBV10-2 CASRLGGTYNEQFF
TRBV14 CASSQSSRRTGGGTLHF
TRBV9 CASSAIAGATYNEQFF
TRBV28 CASSDPAGDSPLHF
TRBV29-1 CSVAEGWRGAEQYF
TRBV27 CASSLRGPNEQFF
TRBV5-1 CASFGAGSTGVNYGYTF
TRBV5-1 CASSFGAGRGETQYF
TRBV9 CASSVSGQGYSGNTIYF
TRBV4-1 CASRLHPGQGARNEQFF
TRBV5-4 CASNDRGWNEQFF
TRBV13 CASRERGASYEQYF
TRBV5-4 CASSLQGLEAFF
TRBV14 CASSHPIFDRGLEKLFF